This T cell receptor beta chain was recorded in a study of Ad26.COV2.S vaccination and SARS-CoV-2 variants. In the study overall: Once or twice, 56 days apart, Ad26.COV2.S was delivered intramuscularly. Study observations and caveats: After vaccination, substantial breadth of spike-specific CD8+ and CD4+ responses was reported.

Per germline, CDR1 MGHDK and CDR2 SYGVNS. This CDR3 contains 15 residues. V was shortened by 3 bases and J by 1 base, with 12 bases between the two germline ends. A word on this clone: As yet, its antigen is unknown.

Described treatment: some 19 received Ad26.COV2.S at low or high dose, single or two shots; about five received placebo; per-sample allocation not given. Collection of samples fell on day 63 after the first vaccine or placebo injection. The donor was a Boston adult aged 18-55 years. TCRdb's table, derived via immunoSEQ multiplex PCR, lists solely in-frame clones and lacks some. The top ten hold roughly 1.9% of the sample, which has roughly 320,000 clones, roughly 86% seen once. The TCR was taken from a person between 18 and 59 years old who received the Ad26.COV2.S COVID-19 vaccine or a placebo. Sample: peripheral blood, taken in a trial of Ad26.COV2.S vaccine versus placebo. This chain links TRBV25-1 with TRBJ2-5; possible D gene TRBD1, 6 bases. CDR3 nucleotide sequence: TGTGCCAGCAGTGACCCAGGACAGCTCCAAGAGACCCAGTACTTC. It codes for CASSDPGQLQETQYF.